This T cell receptor (beta chain) was sequenced for a study of blood T cell repertoires in COVID-19. Cohort 3 donors counted as recovered after two negative PCRs, clearance, or resolved symptoms. Germline V gives CDR1 KGHSH, CDR2 LQKENI. V lost 4 bases, J lost 5 bases, and 14 bases lay in between. This CDR3 has 14 residues. This table comes from immunoSEQ multiplex PCR, and its TCRdb copy is limited to in-frame clones, with some not included. The sample carries approximately 170,000 clones, roughly 84% recorded once. The sample comprised PBMCs or T cells enriched from blood (not recorded which). The sequence was obtained from a woman between 45 and 65 years old who had recovered from COVID-19. V and J are TRBV18 and TRBJ2-5, with D perhaps TRBD1 (6 bases). The CDR3 spells CASSRSAQGETQYF. The CDR3 region has the DNA TGTGCCAGCTCACGCTCGGCTCAGGGGGAGACCCAGTACTTC. The full variable domain, in which reference TRBV18 and TRBJ2-5 provide the parts outside the CDR3, is NAGVMQNPRHLVRRRGQEARLRCSPMKGHSHVYWYRQLPEEGLKFMVYLQKENIIDESGMPKERFSAEFPKEGPSILRIQQVVRGDSAAYFCASSRSAQGETQYFGPGTRLLVL.